These T cell receptor beta chains were read from a single sample in a study of CD8 T cells in ankylosing spondylitis. TCRdb analysed the 5' RACE reads with MiXCR anew, one entry per CDR3 protein. The sample records roughly 670,000 distinct CDR3 sequences, around 20% being singletons. The sample taken for sequencing was blood, either unsorted or a sorted T cell fraction (not recorded which). Receptors were obtained from a male donor with ankylosing spondylitis. Each CDR3 is given with its conserved first and last residue. The order of the fields is V gene, CDR3 protein.

>TRBV20-1
CSASGPLMNTEAFF
>TRBV4-1
CASSQELSLRTDTQYF
>TRBV4-3
CASSQERTPVYEQYF
>TRBV29-1
CSVDRSTDTQYF
>TRBV5-1
CASSLERSNYGYTF
>TRBV5-1
CASSLASQSSGANVLTF
>TRBV6-4
CASSDSGEADTQYF
>TRBV7-9
CASSLGTGVMETQYF
>TRBV5-1
CASSLGIGNGRITEAFF
>TRBV4-2
CASSQERTSGYNEQFF
>TRBV21-1
CASSKDSDRHSYGYTF
>TRBV7-2
CASSLVVEIAKNIQYF
>TRBV12-3/TRBV12-4
CASSLMYSGNTIYF
>TRBV15
CAIQGVSYNEQFF
>TRBV28
CASSVSSYSNQPQHF
>TRBV12-3/TRBV12-4
CASRLLTWGMGNEQFF
>TRBV7-2
CASSATSGGGWSGELFF
>TRBV4-1
CASLPTDGAGGPPHNEQFF
>TRBV12-3/TRBV12-4
CASSIRDLRDSPLHF
>TRBV6-2/TRBV6-3
CASNPPANTGELFF
>TRBV24-1
CATSAPSGTPGGGELFF
>TRBV4-1
CASSHTRGGTEAFF
>TRBV5-4
CASSWGGPGSYEQYF
>TRBV28
CASSPTLATKTYNEQFF
>TRBV19
CASRRTGGTDTQYF
>TRBV3-1
CASAQGSNQPQHF
>TRBV12-3/TRBV12-4
CASSLKGQGPYKSGNTIYF
>TRBV3-1
CASSQVGEGDEAFF
>TRBV6-2/TRBV6-3
CASRRDRGNTGELFF
>TRBV12-3/TRBV12-4
CASSFPTSENEQFF
>TRBV7-3
CASARSSYNEQFF
>TRBV11-2
CASTPMGGETGELFF
>TRBV12-3/TRBV12-4
CASRLGSTDTQYF
>TRBV7-6
CASSPGPDRRDEQFF
>TRBV20-1
CSARNEWGREETQYF
>TRBV7-2
CASSFGVQGRSGNTIYF
>TRBV27
CASSLWPGAYEQYF
>TRBV20-1
CSALGQLTEAFF
>TRBV10-3
CAISESSGGVYGYTF
>TRBV19
CASRRASNQPQHF
>TRBV19
CASSWDSGRDTQYF